The T cell receptor beta chain under discussion was sequenced for a study of identifying expanded T cells in peripheral blood. Findings of the study overall: Technical replicates showed about 1.2 changed clones; approximately 2 weeks around 15; four weeks 19. Clone count variance between roughly 2-week samples rose with total template count.

CDR3 length: 13 residues. Germline V gene data show CDR1 as SGHRS and CDR2 as YFSETQ. Between the trimmed V and J ends, which lost 1 base and 9 bases, there was a span of 11 bases. Generated by immunoSEQ multiplex PCR, the TCRdb table keeps only in-frame clones and is missing some. The sample records tens of thousands of clones, around 83% being singletons. A note on this clone: Its antigen is still unknown.

The sequence was collected from a person between 18 and 75 years old in good health. This chain connects TRBV5-1 to TRBJ2-1, with D unclear. The source material was blood. The CDR3 protein is CASSLRVRGEQFF. CDR3 DNA sequence: TGCGCCAGCAGCTTGAGGGTTCGAGGTGAGCAGTTCTTC.